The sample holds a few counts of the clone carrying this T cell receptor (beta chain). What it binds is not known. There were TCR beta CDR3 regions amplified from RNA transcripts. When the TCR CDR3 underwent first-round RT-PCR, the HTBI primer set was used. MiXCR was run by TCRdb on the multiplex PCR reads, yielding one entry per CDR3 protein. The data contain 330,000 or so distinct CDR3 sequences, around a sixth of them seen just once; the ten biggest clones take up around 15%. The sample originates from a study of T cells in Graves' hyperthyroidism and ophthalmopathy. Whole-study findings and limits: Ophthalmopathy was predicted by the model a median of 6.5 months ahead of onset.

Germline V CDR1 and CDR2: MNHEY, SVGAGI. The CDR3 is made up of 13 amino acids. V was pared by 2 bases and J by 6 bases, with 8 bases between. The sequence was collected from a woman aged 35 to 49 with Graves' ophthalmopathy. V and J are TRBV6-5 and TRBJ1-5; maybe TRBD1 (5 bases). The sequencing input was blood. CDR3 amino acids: CASSYGGGQPQHF. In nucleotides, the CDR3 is TGTGCCAGCAGTTACGGGGGTGGTCAGCCCCAGCATTTT.